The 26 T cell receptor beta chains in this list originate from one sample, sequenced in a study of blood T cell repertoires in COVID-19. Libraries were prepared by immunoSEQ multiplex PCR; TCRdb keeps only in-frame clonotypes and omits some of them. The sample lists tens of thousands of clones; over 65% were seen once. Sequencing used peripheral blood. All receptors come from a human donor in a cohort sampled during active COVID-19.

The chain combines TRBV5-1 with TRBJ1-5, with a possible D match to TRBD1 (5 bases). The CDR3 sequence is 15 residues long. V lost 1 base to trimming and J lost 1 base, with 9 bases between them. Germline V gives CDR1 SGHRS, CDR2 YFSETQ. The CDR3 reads CASSLSGNSNQPQHF. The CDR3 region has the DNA TGCGCCAGCAGCTTGTCAGGGAACAGCAATCAGCCCCAGCATTTT.

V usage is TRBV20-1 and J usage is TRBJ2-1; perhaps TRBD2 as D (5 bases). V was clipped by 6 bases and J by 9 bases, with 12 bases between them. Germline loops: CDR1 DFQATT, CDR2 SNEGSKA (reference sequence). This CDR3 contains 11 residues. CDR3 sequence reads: CSATGSLEQFF. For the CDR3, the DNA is TGCAGTGCAACGGGAAGTCTTGAGCAGTTCTTC.

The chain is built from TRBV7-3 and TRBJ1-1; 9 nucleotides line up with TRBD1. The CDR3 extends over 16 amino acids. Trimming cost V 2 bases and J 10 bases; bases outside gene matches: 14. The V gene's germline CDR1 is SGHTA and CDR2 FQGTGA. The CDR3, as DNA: TGTGCCAGCAGCTTAGAGCCCCACAGGGGGCGCGGCTCAGCTTTCTTT. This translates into CASSLEPHRGRGSAFF.

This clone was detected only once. DNA for the CDR3: TGCGCCAGCAGCTTATCCCCCGGGAGTGGGGCCAACGTCCTGACTTTC. This translates into CASSLSPGSGANVLTF. V and J are TRBV5-1 and TRBJ2-6, with D perhaps TRBD2 (6 bases). In germline, CDR1 is SGHRS, CDR2 YFSETQ. Trimming shortened V by 2 bases and J by 3 bases, and 12 bases separated the two germline ends. The CDR3 runs 16 residues.

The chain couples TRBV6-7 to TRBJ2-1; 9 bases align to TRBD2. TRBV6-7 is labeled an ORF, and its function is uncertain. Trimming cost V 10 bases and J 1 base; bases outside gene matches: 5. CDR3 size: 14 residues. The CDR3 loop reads CATLSGRSYNEQFF. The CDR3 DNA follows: TGTGCCACCCTAAGCGGGAGGTCCTACAATGAGCAGTTCTTC.

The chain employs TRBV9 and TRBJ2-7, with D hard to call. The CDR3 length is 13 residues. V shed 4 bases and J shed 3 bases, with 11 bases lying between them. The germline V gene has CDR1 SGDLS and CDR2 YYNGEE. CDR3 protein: CASSQRLLYEQYF. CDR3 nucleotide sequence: TGTGCCAGCAGCCAGCGACTTCTCTACGAGCAGTACTTC. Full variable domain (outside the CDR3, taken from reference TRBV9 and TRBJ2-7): DSGVTQTPKHLITATGQRVTLRCSPRSGDLSVYWYQQSLDQGLQFLIQYYNGEERAKGNILERFSAQQFPDLHSELNLSSLELGDSALYFCASSQRLLYEQYFGPGTRLTVT.

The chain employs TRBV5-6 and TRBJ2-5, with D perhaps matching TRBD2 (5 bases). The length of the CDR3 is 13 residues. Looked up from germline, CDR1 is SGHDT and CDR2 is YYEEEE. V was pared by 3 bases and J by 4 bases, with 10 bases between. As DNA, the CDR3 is TGTGCCAGCAGCTCGACCGCGGGAGAGACCCAGTACTTC. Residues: CASSSTAGETQYF.

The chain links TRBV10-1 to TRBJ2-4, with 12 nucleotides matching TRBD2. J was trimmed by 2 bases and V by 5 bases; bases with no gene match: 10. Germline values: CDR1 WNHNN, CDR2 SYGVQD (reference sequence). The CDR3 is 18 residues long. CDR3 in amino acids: CASSRRLAGAVTKNIQYF. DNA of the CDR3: TGCGCCAGCAGTCGCAGACTAGCGGGAGCAGTCACCAAAAACATTCAGTACTTC.

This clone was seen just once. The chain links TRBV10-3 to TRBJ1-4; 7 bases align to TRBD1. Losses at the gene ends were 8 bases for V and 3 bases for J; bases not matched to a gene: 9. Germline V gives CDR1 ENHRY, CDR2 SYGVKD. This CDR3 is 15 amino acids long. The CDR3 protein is CAIDRVVVPNEKLFF. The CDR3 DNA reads TGTGCCATCGACAGGGTGGTGGTCCCTAATGAAAAACTGTTTTTT.

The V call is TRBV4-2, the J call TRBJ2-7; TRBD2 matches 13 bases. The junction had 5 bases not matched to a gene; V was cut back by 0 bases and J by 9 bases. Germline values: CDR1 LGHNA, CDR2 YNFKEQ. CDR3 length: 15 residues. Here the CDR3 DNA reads TGTGCCAGCAGCCAAGACCGGACTAGCGGGAGTCGGCAGTACTTC. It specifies CASSQDRTSGSRQYF.

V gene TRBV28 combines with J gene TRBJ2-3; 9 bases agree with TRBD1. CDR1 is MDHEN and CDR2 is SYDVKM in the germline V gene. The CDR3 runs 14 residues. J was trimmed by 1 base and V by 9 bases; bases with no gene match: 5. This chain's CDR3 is CASTGGGGTDTQYF. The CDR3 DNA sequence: TGTGCCAGTACAGGGGGCGGGGGCACAGATACGCAGTATTTT.

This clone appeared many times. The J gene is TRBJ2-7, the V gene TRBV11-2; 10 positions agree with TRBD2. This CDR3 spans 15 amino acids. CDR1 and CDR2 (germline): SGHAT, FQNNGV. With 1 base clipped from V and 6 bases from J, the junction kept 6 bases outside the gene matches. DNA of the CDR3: TGTGCCAGCAGCTTAGCCCTAGCGGGAGTTTTCGAGCAGTACTTC. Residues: CASSLALAGVFEQYF. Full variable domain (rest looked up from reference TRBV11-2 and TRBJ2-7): EAGVAQSPRYKIIEKRQSVAFWCNPISGHATLYWYQQILGQGPKLLIQFQNNGVVDDSQLPKDRFSAERLKGVDSTLKIQPAKLEDSAVYLCASSLALAGVFEQYFGPGTRLTVT.

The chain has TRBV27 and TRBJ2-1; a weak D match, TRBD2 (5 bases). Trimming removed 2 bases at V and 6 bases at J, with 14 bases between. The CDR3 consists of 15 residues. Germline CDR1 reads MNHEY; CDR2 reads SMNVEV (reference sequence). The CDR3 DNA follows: TGTGCCAGCAGTTTAAATGGACTCGGAGGCAATGAGCAGTTCTTC. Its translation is CASSLNGLGGNEQFF.

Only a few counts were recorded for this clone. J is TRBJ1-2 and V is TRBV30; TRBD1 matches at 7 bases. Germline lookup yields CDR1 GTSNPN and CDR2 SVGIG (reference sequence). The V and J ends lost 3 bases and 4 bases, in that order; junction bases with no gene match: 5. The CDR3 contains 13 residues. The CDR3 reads CAWRRDRPYGYTF. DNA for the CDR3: TGTGCCTGGAGGAGGGACAGACCCTATGGCTACACCTTC.

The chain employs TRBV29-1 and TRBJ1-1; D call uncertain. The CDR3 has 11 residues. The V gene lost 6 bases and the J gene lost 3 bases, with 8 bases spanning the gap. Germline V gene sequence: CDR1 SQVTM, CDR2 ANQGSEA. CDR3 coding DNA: TGCAGCGTACAACCTGACACTGAAGCTTTCTTT. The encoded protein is CSVQPDTEAFF.

The CDR3 loop reads CATSSGVGSGRANEQFF. CDR3 bases: TGTGCCACCAGCAGTGGGGTGGGTAGCGGGAGGGCAAATGAGCAGTTCTTC. The chain has TRBV15 and TRBJ2-1; TRBD2 matches at 11 bases. After removal of 3 bases from V and 7 bases from J, the junction contained 11 bases not matched to a gene. In germline, CDR1 is LNHNV, CDR2 YYDKDF (reference sequence). The length of the CDR3 is 17 residues.

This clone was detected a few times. CDR3 sequence: CASSSPADSYEQYF. CDR3 DNA sequence: TGTGCCAGCAGCTCACCAGCGGACTCCTACGAGCAGTACTTC. The rearrangement uses TRBV5-4 and TRBJ2-7, with a possible D match to TRBD2 (5 bases). Trimming left V 3 bases short and J 0 bases short, with 10 bases between. The CDR3 totals 14 residues. In germline, CDR1 is SGHNT, CDR2 YYREEE (reference sequence).

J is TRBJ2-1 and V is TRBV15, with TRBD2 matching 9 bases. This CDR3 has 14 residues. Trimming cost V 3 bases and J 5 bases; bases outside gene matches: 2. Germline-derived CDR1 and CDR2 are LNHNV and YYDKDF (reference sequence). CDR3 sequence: CATSSSGGHNEQFF. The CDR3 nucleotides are TGTGCCACCAGCAGTAGCGGGGGACACAATGAGCAGTTCTTC.

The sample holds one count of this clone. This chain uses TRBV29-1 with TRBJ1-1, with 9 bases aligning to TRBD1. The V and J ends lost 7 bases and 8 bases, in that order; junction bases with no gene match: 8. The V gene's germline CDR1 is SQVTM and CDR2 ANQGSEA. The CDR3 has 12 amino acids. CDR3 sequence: CSADTGGREAFF. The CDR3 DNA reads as TGCAGCGCAGACACAGGGGGCAGGGAAGCTTTCTTT. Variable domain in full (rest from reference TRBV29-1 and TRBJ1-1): SAVISQKPSRDICQRGTSLTIQCQVDSQVTMMFWYRQQPGQSLTLIATANQGSEATYESGFVIDKFPISRPNLTFSTLTVSNMSPEDSSIYLCSADTGGREAFFGQGTRLTVV.

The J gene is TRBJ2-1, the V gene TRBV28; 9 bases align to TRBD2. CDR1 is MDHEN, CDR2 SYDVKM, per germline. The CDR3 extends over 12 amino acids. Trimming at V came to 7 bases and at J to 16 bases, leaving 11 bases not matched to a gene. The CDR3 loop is CASNSGLASCFF. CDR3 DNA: TGTGCCAGCAATTCGGGACTAGCTTCGTGCTTCTTC.

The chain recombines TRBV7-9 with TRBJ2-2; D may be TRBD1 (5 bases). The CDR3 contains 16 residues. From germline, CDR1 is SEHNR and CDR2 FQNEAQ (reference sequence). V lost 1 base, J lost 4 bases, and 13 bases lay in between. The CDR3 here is CASSLEGASITGELFF. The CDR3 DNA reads TGTGCCAGCAGCTTAGAAGGGGCTAGTATCACCGGGGAGCTGTTTTTT.

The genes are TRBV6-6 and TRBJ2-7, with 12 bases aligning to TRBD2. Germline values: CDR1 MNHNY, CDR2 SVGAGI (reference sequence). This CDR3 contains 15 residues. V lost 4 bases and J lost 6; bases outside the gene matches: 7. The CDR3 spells CASSFTTSGSGEQYF. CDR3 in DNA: TGTGCCAGCAGTTTCACGACTAGCGGGAGTGGCGAGCAGTACTTC.

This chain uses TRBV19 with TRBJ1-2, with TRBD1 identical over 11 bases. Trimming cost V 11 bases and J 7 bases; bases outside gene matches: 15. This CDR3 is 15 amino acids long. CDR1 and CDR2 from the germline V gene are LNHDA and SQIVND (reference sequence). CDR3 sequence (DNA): TGTGCCTCCGCCCCCCGGGACAGGGGGAGAGGTGGCTACACCTTC. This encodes CASAPRDRGRGGYTF.

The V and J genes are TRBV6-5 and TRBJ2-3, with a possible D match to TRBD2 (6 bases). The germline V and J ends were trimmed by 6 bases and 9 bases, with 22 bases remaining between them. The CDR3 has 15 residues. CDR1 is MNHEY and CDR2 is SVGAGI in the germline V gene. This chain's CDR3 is CASSSVGGKYATQYF. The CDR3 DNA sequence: TGTGCCAGCAGCTCCGTCGGCGGGAAATACGCCACGCAGTATTTT.

This CDR3 is CASGSNSGPTYNEQFF. The CDR3 DNA sequence: TGTGCTAGTGGTTCGAATAGCGGGCCGACCTACAATGAGCAGTTCTTC. The chain couples TRBV12-5 to TRBJ2-1; the match to TRBD2 covers 7 bases. Germline V gene lookup returns CDR1 LGHNT and CDR2 FRNRAP. CDR3 size: 16 residues. Losses at the gene ends were 4 bases for V and 2 bases for J; bases not matched to a gene: 8.

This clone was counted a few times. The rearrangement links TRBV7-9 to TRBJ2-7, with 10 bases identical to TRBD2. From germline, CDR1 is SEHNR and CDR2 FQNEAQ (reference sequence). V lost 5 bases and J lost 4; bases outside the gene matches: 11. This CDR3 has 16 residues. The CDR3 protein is CASSDPGLAGAYEQYF. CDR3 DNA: TGTGCCAGCAGCGACCCTGGTCTAGCGGGAGCTTACGAGCAGTACTTC.